This T cell receptor beta chain was sequenced for a study of beta chain features in type 1 diabetes (dated by TCRdb to the late 2010s). General notes on the study: Patients and healthy donors did not differ in mean age, gender distribution, total cell number or subset yield. A total of over 90,000,000 sorted cells were examined across all samples, and a strong correlation was observed between cell number per subset and RNA yield. In the study, recently diagnosed type 1 diabetes patients and matched healthy donors were compared on the TCRB repertoires of their sorted circulating CD4+ T cell subsets. Regulatory and stem cell-like memory subsets were obtained from only 8 patients and roughly 8 healthy donors, while naive and central memory subsets were obtained from all 28 donors. What the study reported, not specific to this receptor: Shorter templates might have been favored by PCR, but patient and control samples were amplified and corrected together, so both groups would have been affected equally by any skew. Because small numbers of individuals were included in the HLA sub-analyses, any influence of HLA type on TCRB rearrangement was left unresolved. At VDJ recombination sites, type 1 diabetes patients had fewer insertions and more deleted nucleotides, which implies abnormalities in thymic rearrangement. Naive, central memory and regulatory TCRB repertoires appeared to be more alike among patients than among healthy donors. Sequencing cDNA rather than genomic DNA could over-represent highly expressing activated cells, although activation and CD3 levels did not differ between groups. In all four CD4+ subsets, TCRB CDR3 length was moderately but significantly shorter in type 1 diabetes patients.

From each donor, a single peripheral blood sample of 100 to 150 mL on average was drawn into heparinised tubes. Using a panel that included CD45RO, CCR7, CD25, CD127, CD95 and CD27, naive, central memory, regulatory and stem cell-like memory CD4+ T cells were sorted on a BD FACSAria II. All sorted populations exceeded 95% purity. PBMCs were isolated immediately by Lymphoprep density gradient centrifugation and stained directly without culture. To minimize batch effects, samples were stained and sorted in pairs, one healthy donor with one patient per experiment. The V end loses 6 bases and the J end loses 3 bases, and a stretch of 15 bases separates them. From the cysteine up to the phenylalanine, the CDR3 has a length of 14 residues. The CDR3 DNA has 42 bases and is translated from base 1. The germline V gene specifies MDHEN as CDR1 and SYDVKM as CDR2. This clone was counted between two and nine times. Its antigen target is currently unknown. Base qualities are missing; no much larger clone stands one base away.

The entire amount of isolated RNA was reverse transcribed using the High Capacity cDNA Reverse Transcription Kit, so the sequenced TCRB transcripts were expressed ones. Deep immunoSEQ sequencing was applied to naive, central memory and regulatory T cell samples, giving an average of about 3.7 million total reads per sample. Sorted cells were lysed in RLT buffer and RNA was extracted with DNase-treated RNeasy Micro or Mini kits, depending on cell number. Each cell subset was processed separately to prevent cross-contamination, with patient and healthy donor samples processed together. Using the immunoSEQ multiplex PCR, TCRB sequences were amplified from cDNA into 87-bp fragments spanning the CDR3 region. Sequencing of the amplicons was done on the Illumina HiSeq platform. The study's own analysis went as follows. PCR bias was computationally corrected using synthetic template baselines, reads within Hamming distance 2 were collapsed, and singletons that could not be merged were discarded. Reads were aligned against IMGT to assign V, D and J genes, CDR3 length and insertions or deletions at six rearrangement sites. Within each subset, clonotype counts were normalized to sorted cell number, after which true diversity and Gini coefficients were computed with the tcR R package. Repertoire sharing was quantified using the overlap coefficient calculated on TCRB nucleotide sequences. Out-of-frame TCRB sequences from naive cells were analyzed as a proxy for the pre-selection repertoire. In TCRdb, the immuneACCESS table is reduced to in-frame sequences with V and J assigned. These tables do not hold every clone; where another copy was compared, an unresolved V gene accounts for under half, and the others remain unexplained. V and J calls and clone size are given by that table; D and trimming were obtained from the DNA. This sample lists fewer than 450,000 clones; approximately 13% were detected once. Roughly 0.016% of the sample lies in the top ten.

The rearrangement joined TRBV28 to TRBJ2-7; the D gene cannot be resolved reliably. Sequencing used naive CD4+ T cells from blood. Explained via the paper, the cell subset or site label denotes: true naive CD4+ T cells. This clonotype was sampled from a young woman with type 1 diabetes. The CDR3 reads as follows: CASSSPPILYEQYF. The nucleotides read TGTGCCAGCAGCTCGCCACCTATTCTCTACGAGCAGTACTTC.